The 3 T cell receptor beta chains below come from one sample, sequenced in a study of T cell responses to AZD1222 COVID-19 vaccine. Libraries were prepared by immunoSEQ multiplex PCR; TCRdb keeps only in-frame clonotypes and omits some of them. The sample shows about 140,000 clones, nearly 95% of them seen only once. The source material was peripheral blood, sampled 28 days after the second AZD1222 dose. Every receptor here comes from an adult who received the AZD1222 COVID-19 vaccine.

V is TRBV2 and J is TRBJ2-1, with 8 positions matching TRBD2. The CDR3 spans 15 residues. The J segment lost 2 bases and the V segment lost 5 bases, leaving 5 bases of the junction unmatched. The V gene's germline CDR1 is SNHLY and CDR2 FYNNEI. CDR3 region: CASSTSGAPYNEQFF. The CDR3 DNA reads TGTGCCAGCAGTACTAGCGGTGCTCCCTACAATGAGCAGTTCTTC.

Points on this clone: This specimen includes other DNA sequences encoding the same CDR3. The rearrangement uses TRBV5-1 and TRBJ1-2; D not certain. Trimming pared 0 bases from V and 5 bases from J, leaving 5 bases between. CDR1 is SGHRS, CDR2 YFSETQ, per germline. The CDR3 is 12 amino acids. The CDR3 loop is CASSLEGYGYTF. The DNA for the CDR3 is TGCGCCAGCAGCTTGGAAGGGTATGGCTACACCTTC. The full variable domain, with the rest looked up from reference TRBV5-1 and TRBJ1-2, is KAGVTQTPRYLIKTRGQQVTLSCSPISGHRSVSWYQQTPGQGLQFLFEYFSETQRNKGNFPGRFSGRQFSNSRSEMNVSTLELGDSALYLCASSLEGYGYTFGSGTRLTVV.

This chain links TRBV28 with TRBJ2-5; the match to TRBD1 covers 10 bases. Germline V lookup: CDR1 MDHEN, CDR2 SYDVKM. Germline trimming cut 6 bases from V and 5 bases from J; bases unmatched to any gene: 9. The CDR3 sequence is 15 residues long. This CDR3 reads CASRGGTGDWETQYF. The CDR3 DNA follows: TGTGCCAGCAGGGGGGGGACAGGGGACTGGGAGACCCAGTACTTC.